Reported below is one TCR beta chain. The CDR3 is made up of 15 amino acids. CDR1 and CDR2 (germline): ENHRY, SYGVKD. V was pared by 3 bases and J by 6 bases, with 7 bases of the junction left unmatched. TCRdb's table, derived via immunoSEQ multiplex PCR, lists solely in-frame clones and lacks some. The sample shows some 200,000 clones, 84% of them seen only once. The sample originates from a study of blood T cell repertoires in COVID-19. This TCR derives from a human donor in a cohort sampled during active COVID-19. The chain joins TRBV10-3 to TRBJ1-5; TRBD1 aligns across 8 bases. Specimen: peripheral blood. For the CDR3, the DNA is TGTGCCATCAGTGACGGACAGGGTTTCGCTCAGCCCCAGCATTTT. Translating it yields CAISDGQGFAQPQHF.